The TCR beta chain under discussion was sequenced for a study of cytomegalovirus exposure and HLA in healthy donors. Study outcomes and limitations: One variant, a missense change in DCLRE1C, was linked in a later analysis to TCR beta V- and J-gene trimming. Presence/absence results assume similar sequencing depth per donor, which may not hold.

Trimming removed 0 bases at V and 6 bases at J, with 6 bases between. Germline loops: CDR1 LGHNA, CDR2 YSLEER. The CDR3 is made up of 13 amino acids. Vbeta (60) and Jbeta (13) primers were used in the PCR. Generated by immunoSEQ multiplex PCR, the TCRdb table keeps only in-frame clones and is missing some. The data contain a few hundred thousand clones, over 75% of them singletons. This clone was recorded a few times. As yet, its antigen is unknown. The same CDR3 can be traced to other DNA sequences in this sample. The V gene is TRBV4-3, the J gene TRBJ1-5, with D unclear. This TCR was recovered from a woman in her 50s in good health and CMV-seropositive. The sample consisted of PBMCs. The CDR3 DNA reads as TGCGCCAGCAGCCAAGATCGGGTTCAGCCCCAGCATTTT. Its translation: CASSQDRVQPQHF.